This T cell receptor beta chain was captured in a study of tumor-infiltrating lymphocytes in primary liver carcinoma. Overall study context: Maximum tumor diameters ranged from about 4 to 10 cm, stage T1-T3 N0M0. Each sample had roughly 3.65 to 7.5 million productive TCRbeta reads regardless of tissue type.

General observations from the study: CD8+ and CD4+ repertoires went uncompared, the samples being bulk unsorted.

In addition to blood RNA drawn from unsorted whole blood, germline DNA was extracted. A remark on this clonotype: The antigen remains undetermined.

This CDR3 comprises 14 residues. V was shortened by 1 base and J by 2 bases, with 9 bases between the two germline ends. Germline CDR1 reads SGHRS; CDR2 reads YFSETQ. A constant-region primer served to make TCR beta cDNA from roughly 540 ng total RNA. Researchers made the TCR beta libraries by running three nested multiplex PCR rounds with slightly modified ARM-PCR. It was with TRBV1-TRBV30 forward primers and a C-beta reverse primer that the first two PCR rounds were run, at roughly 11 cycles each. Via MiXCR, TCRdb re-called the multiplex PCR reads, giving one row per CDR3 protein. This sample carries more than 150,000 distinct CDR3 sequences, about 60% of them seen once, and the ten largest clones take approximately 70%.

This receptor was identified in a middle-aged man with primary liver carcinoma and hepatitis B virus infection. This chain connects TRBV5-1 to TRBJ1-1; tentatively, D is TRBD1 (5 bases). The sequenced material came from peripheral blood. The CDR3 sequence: CASSLTTDNTEAFF. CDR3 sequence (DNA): TGCGCCAGCAGCTTGACGACAGATAACACTGAAGCTTTCTTT.